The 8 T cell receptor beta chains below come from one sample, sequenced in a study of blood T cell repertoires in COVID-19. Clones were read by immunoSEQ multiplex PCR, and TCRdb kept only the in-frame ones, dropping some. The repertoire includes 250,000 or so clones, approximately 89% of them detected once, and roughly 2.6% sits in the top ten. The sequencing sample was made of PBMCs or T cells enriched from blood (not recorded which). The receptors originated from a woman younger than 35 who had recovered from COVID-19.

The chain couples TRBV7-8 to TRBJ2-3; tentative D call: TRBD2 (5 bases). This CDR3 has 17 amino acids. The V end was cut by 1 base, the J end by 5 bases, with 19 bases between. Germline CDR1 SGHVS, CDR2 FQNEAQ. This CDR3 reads CASSLVGLAKWQDTQYF. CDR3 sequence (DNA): TGTGCCAGCAGCTTAGTCGGCCTAGCAAAGTGGCAAGATACGCAGTATTTT.

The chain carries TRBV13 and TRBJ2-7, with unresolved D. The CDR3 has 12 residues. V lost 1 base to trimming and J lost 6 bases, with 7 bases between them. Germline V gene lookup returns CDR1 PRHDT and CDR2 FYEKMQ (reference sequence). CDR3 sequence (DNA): TGTGCCAGCAGCTTAGACTCCGTCGAGCAGTACTTC. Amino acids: CASSLDSVEQYF.

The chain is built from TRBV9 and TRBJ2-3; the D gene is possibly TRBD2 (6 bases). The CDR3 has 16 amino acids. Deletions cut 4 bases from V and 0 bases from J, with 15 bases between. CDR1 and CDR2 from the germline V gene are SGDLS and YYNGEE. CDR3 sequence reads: CASSPLGTESTDTQYF. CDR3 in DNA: TGTGCCAGCAGCCCACTGGGGACTGAGAGCACAGATACGCAGTATTTT. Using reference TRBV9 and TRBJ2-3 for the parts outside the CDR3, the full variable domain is DSGVTQTPKHLITATGQRVTLRCSPRSGDLSVYWYQQSLDQGLQFLIQYYNGEERAKGNILERFSAQQFPDLHSELNLSSLELGDSALYFCASSPLGTESTDTQYFGPGTRLTVL.

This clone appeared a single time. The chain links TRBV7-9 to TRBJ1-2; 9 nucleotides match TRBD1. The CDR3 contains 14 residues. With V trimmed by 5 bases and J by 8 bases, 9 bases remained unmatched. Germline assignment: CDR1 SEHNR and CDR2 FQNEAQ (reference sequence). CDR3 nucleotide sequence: TGTGCCAGCAGCCATACCGGGACAGGGTACGGCTACACCTTC. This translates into CASSHTGTGYGYTF.

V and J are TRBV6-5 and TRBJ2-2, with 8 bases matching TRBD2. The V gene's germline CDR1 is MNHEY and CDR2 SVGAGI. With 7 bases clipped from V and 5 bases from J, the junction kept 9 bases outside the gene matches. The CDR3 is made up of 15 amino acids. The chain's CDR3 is CASTTRGAGTGELFF. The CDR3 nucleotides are TGTGCCAGCACTACGCGGGGGGCAGGGACCGGGGAGCTGTTTTTT.

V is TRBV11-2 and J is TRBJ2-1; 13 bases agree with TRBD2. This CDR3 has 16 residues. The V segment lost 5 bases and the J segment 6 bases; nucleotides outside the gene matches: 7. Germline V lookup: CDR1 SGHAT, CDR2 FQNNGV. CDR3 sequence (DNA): TGTGCCAGCAGCGCACCGGGACTAGCGGGATTCAATGAGCAGTTCTTC. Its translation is CASSAPGLAGFNEQFF.

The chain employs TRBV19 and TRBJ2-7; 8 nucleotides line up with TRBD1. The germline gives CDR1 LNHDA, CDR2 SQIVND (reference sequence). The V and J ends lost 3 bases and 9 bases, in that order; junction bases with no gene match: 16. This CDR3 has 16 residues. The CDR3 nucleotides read TGTGCCAGTAGTATGGAGCAGGGGGCCCGAAGGGCCGCGCAGTACTTC. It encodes CASSMEQGARRAAQYF.

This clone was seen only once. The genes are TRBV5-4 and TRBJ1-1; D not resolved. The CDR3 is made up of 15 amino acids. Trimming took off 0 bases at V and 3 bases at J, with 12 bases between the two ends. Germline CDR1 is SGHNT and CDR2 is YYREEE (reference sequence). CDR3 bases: TGTGCCAGCAGCTTGGACGCGGGATTCGACACTGAAGCTTTCTTT. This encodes CASSLDAGFDTEAFF.